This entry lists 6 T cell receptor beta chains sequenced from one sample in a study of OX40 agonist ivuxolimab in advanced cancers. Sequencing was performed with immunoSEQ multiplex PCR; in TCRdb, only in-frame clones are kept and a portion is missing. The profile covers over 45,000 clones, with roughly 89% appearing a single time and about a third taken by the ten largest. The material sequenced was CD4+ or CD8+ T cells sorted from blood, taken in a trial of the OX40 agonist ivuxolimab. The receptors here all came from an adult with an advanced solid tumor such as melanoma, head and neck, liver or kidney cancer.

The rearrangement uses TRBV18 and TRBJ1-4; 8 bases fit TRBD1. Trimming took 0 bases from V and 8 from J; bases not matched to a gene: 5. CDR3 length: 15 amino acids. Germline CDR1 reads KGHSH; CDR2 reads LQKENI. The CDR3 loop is CASSPPDRVREKLFF. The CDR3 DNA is TGTGCCAGCTCACCACCGGACAGGGTGAGGGAAAAACTGTTTTTT. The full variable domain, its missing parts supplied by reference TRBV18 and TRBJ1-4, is NAGVMQNPRHLVRRRGQEARLRCSPMKGHSHVYWYRQLPEEGLKFMVYLQKENIIDESGMPKERFSAEFPKEGPSILRIQQVVRGDSAAYFCASSPPDRVREKLFFGSGTQLSVL.

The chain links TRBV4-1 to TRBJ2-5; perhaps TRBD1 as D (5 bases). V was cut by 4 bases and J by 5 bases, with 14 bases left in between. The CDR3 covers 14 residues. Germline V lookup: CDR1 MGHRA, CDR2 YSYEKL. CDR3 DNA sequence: TGCGCCAGCAGCCTAGAACAGGTTGGGGAGACCCAGTACTTC. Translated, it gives CASSLEQVGETQYF.

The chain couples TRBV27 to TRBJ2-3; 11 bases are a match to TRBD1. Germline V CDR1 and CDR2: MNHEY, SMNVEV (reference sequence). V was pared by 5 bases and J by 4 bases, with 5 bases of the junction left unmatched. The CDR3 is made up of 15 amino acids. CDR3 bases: TGTGCCAGCAGTGCCGGGACAGGGGGTTCAGATACGCAGTATTTT. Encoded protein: CASSAGTGGSDTQYF.

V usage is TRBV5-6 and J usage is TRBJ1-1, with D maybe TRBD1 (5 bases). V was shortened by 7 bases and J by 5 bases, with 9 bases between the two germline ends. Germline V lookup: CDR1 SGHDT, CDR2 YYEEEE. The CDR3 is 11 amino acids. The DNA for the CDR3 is TGTGCCAGCCAGGGACGGACTGAAGCTTTCTTT. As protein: CASQGRTEAFF.

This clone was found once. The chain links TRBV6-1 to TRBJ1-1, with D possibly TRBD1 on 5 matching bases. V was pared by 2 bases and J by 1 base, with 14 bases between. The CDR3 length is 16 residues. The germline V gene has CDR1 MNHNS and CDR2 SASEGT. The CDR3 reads CASSEPGGAENTEAFF. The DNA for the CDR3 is TGTGCCAGCAGTGAACCCGGTGGGGCAGAGAACACTGAAGCTTTCTTT.

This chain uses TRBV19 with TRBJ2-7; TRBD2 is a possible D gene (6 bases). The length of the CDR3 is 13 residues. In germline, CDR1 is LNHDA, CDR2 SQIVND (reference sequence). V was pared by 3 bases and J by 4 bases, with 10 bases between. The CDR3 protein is CASSMRSGYEQYF. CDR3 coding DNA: TGTGCCAGTAGTATGAGGAGCGGGTACGAGCAGTACTTC.